This record covers a single T cell receptor beta chain. The data belong to a study of Graves' ophthalmopathy and Graves' hyperthyroidism. The sequenced template was RNA, covering the TCR beta CDR3 region. The workflow started with a first-round RT-PCR run with HTBI primers and then moved on to a second-round multiplex PCR. A single record per CDR3 protein comes from TCRdb applying MiXCR to the multiplex PCR reads. The sample has approximately 540,000 distinct CDR3 sequences; about 40% are singletons. The CDR3 runs 14 residues. From germline, CDR1 is MNHEY and CDR2 SMNVEV (reference sequence). Trimming removed 2 bases from V and 2 bases from J, with 10 bases in between.

The sequencing sample was made of peripheral blood or thyroid tissue (not recorded which). The rearrangement links TRBV27 to TRBJ2-7; D remains ambiguous. This receptor was taken from an adult man with Graves' hyperthyroidism. CDR3 DNA sequence: TGTGCCAGCAGTTTACTTCCGGCCGCCTACGAGCAGTACTTC. Protein sequence: CASSLLPAAYEQYF.